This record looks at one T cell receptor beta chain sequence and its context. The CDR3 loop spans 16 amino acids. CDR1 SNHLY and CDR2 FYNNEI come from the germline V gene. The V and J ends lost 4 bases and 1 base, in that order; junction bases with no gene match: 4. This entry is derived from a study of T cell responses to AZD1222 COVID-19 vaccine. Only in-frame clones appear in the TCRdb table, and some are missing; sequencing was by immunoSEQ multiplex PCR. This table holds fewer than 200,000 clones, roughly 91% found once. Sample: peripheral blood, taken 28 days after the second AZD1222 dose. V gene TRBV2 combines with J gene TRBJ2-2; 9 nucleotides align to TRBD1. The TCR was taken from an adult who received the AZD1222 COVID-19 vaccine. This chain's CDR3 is CASSGQGGENTGELFF. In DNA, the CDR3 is TGTGCCAGCAGTGGACAGGGGGGGGAGAACACCGGGGAGCTGTTTTTT.